This T cell receptor beta chain was found in a study of blood T cell repertoires in COVID-19. For the study at large: Sites in the United States, Italy and Spain provided acute and convalescent COVID-19 samples. From T cells, B-cell-depleted T cells, or PBMCs came the material, which was cDNA or gDNA.

Original methodology: By means of reference gene primer amplification, nucleated cell counts were estimated. Clones were sequenced by immunoSEQ multiplex PCR, and TCRdb holds only the in-frame ones, with some missing. V, J and clone size derive from that table, while D and trimming were established from the DNA sequence. This sample carries approximately 130,000 clones, approximately 86% of them seen once, and the ten largest clones take 15% to 20%. Trimming removed 6 bases at V and 5 bases at J, with 16 bases between. From germline, CDR1 is SGHTA and CDR2 FQGNSA. The CDR3 is 15 residues long. The genes are TRBV7-2 and TRBJ1-4, with unresolved D. The source of this sequence is a woman aged 45-65 years who had recovered from COVID-19. The sequenced sample consisted of peripheral blood. The CDR3 DNA follows: TGTGCCAGCAGTTTAAGGCGGCAGAAAAATGAAAAACTGTTTTTT. Translating it yields CASSLRRQKNEKLFF.